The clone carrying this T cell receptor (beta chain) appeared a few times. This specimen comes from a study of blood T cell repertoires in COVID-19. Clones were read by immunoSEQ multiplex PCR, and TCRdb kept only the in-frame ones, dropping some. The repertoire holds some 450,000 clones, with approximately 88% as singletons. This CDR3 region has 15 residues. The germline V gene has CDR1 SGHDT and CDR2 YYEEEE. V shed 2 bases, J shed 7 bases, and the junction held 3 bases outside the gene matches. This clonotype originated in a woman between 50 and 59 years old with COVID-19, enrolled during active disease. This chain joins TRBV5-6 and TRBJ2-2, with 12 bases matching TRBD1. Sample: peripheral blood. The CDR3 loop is CASSFGTGGYGELFF. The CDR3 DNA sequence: TGTGCCAGCAGCTTTGGGACAGGGGGCTACGGGGAGCTGTTTTTT.